This record looks at one T cell receptor beta chain sequence and its context. The data belong to a study of T cells in narcolepsy. Sequenced by immunoSEQ multiplex PCR; TCRdb stores in-frame clones only, minus some. The repertoire holds tens of thousands of clones, with approximately 90% as singletons. Germline assignment: CDR1 SGHRS and CDR2 YFSETQ. CDR3 size: 15 residues. V lost 0 bases, J lost 4 bases, and 5 bases stayed unmatched. The chain is built from TRBV5-1 and TRBJ2-5; 8 nucleotides agree with TRBD2. Sequencing input: CD45RA- memory CD4+ T cells from PBMCs. The TCR sequence derives from a human donor with narcolepsy. CDR3 sequence reads: CASSLDPGTRETQYF. CDR3 nucleotide sequence: TGCGCCAGCAGCTTGGACCCCGGGACTAGAGAGACCCAGTACTTC.